Listed below are T cell receptor beta chains from one sample, sequenced in a study of blood T cell repertoires in COVID-19. Assay: immunoSEQ multiplex PCR; the TCRdb copy retains only in-frame clones and omits some. The sample consists of approximately 150,000 clones, around 84% of them appearing once. The sequencing sample was made of peripheral blood. The source of these receptors is a man in his forties with acute or convalescent COVID-19. CDR3s include the opening cysteine and the closing phenylalanine or tryptophan. The D gene is left open where the match is weak. Size tells how often a clone was seen (once, few, many) or the class of an expanded clone, and some rows leave it out.

j_gene,v_gene,abundance,d_gene,CDR3nt,CDR3aa
TRBJ1-5,TRBV6-2/TRBV6-3,-,TRBD1,TGTGCCAGCAGTCGGCACGAAACAAACAGGGGACAGCCCCAGCATTTT,CASSRHETNRGQPQHF
TRBJ1-2,TRBV6-5,-,TRBD1,TGTGCCAGCAGGACAGGGTACTATGGCTACACCTTC,CASRTGYYGYTF
TRBJ1-6,TRBV3-1/TRBV3-2,once,TRBD1,TGTGCCAGCAGCTCTACCGGGACAGGGTGGCTTTCACCCCTCCACTTT,CASSSTGTGWLSPLHF
TRBJ1-2,TRBV7-9,-,-,TGTGCCAGCAGCTTAGAAGTTGGGCAGAGCTATGGCTACACCTTC,CASSLEVGQSYGYTF
TRBJ2-7,TRBV30,-,-,TGTGCCTGGAGTGTGCGGGTGGAGCAGTACTTC,CAWSVRVEQYF
TRBJ1-2,TRBV29-1,-,-,TGCAGCGTTGGGACATCGCATGGCTACACCTTC,CSVGTSHGYTF
TRBJ2-5,TRBV6-5,-,TRBD1,TGTGCCAGCAGTTACTCGGAAGGGGGCGCAGAGACCCAGTACTTC,CASSYSEGGAETQYF
TRBJ2-7,TRBV30,once,-,TGTGCCTGGTCCCTCGGCGAGCAGTACTTC,CAWSLGEQYF
TRBJ2-3,TRBV30,few,TRBD2,TGTGCCTGGAGCGTCTGGGCGGGGGGGGCGTCAGATACGCAGTATTTT,CAWSVWAGGASDTQYF
TRBJ1-1,TRBV7-2,-,-,TGTGCCAGCAGCCGCCTCTTTGGGGGGACCACTGAAGCTTTCTTT,CASSRLFGGTTEAFF
TRBJ2-5,TRBV5-4,once,TRBD1,TGTGCCAGCAGCAAGGACAGGCTCCAAGAGACCCAGTACTTC,CASSKDRLQETQYF
TRBJ2-7,TRBV2,-,-,TGTGCCAGCAGTGAAGGGGGGCGAGAGCAGTACTTC,CASSEGGREQYF
TRBJ1-1,TRBV5-1,few,TRBD1,TGCGCCAGCAGCCCATGGAGGGGGACAGGGTCCTTAGCTGAAGCTTTCTTT,CASSPWRGTGSLAEAFF
TRBJ2-1,TRBV9,-,TRBD2,TGTGCCAGCAGCCCACGGGGGAGCGGGACCGACAATGAGCAGTTCTTC,CASSPRGSGTDNEQFF
TRBJ2-5,TRBV2,-,-,TGTGCCAGCACTCCGAGAGGGCAGGAGACCCAGTACTTC,CASTPRGQETQYF
TRBJ1-2,TRBV30,few,-,TGTGCCTGGAGTGTGGAGCGTAGGGGTCATGGCTACACCTTC,CAWSVERRGHGYTF
TRBJ2-3,TRBV7-2,-,-,TGTGCCAGCAGCTTAGGGGGCAAGCGATCCACAGATACGCAGTATTTT,CASSLGGKRSTDTQYF
TRBJ1-1,TRBV28,-,-,TGTGCCAGCAGCATGGGGGGGTCGAACACTGAAGCTTTCTTT,CASSMGGSNTEAFF
TRBJ1-1,TRBV3-1/TRBV3-2,-,TRBD1,TGTGCCAGCAGCCAGGGACAGGGGGTTTTGAACACTGAAGCTTTCTTT,CASSQGQGVLNTEAFF
TRBJ1-1,TRBV29-1,-,TRBD1,TGCAGCGTAGCAGGGGGCTGGAGCACTGAAGCTTTCTTT,CSVAGGWSTEAFF
TRBJ1-6,TRBV5-8,-,TRBD1,TGTGCCAGCAGCGACTACAGGGGAGAGTTACCCCTCCACTTT,CASSDYRGELPLHF
TRBJ1-2,TRBV5-1,-,TRBD1,TGCGCCAGCAGCTCAGGACAGGACTGGTATGGCTACACCTTC,CASSSGQDWYGYTF
TRBJ1-4,TRBV30,once,TRBD1,TGTGCCTGGGGTCGAGGGGGCCGTGAAAAACTGTTTTTT,CAWGRGGREKLFF
TRBJ2-7,TRBV6-5,-,-,TGTGCCAGCATCTCTGCGAATTCCTACGAGCAGTACTTC,CASISANSYEQYF
TRBJ1-1,TRBV21-1,-,-,TGTGCCAGCAGCACCCGGGACAGGGGACCCGACACTGAAGCTTTCTTT,CASSTRDRGPDTEAFF
TRBJ1-2,TRBV15,-,-,TGTGCCACCAGCAGAGATTTCGAGGCAGCCGGTAGCTACACCTTC,CATSRDFEAAGSYTF
TRBJ1-4,TRBV5-1,-,TRBD1,TGCGCCAGCAGCTCACAGGGGGCTGGGGAAAAACTGTTTTTT,CASSSQGAGEKLFF
TRBJ2-7,TRBV2,-,-,TGTGCCAGCGGGGCGGTTTTCTCCTACGAGCAGTACTTC,CASGAVFSYEQYF
TRBJ1-2,TRBV5-4,-,-,TGTGCCAGCAGCTTGGAAGGGGGGGCGGGGGGCTACACCTTC,CASSLEGGAGGYTF
TRBJ1-2,TRBV10-3,-,-,TGTGCCATCAGCGAACCGGCTAACTATGGCTACACCTTC,CAISEPANYGYTF
TRBJ1-2,TRBV7-2,once,-,TGTGCCAGCAGCTTAGACCAGGGGCGGATTAACTATGGCTACACCTTC,CASSLDQGRINYGYTF
TRBJ1-6,TRBV14,-,-,TGTGCCAGCAGCCGTCCAGGAGGGACCTATAATTCACCCCCCCACTTT,CASSRPGGTYNSPPHF
TRBJ1-1,TRBV10-3,-,-,TGTGCCATCAGGAGTCCCGGGAACACTGAAGCTTTCTTT,CAIRSPGNTEAFF